This T cell receptor (beta chain) was obtained from a study of OX40 agonist ivuxolimab in advanced cancers. Worth noting for this clone: No antigen is known for it.

The repertoire was sequenced with immunoSEQ multiplex PCR; TCRdb's copy has only in-frame clones and lacks some. Of more than 45,000 clones in the sample, 80% to 90% were seen once. Study outcomes and limitations: Also present in some nonresponders was a low level of normalized T-cell clonal expansion.

Material: CD4+ or CD8+ T cells sorted from blood, obtained in a trial of the OX40 agonist ivuxolimab. The receptor was derived from an adult with an advanced solid tumor such as melanoma, head and neck, liver or kidney cancer.

The CDR3 DNA reads TGTGCCAGTAGTAATACCCGGGACACCTACAATGAGCAGTTCTTC. This encodes CASSNTRDTYNEQFF. V usage is TRBV19 and J usage is TRBJ2-1, with D possibly being TRBD1 (6 bases). Germline V gives CDR1 LNHDA, CDR2 SQIVND (reference sequence). The CDR3 is 15 amino acids. Trimming pared 4 bases from V and 2 bases from J, leaving 12 bases between. Full variable domain (outside the CDR3, taken from reference TRBV19 and TRBJ2-1): DGGITQSPKYLFRKEGQNVTLSCEQNLNHDAMYWYRQDPGQGLRLIYYSQIVNDFQKGDIAEGYSVSREKKESFPLTVTSAQKNPTAFYLCASSNTRDTYNEQFFGPGTRLTVL.